These T cell receptor beta chains were read from a single sample in a study of response to subunit inactivated influenza vaccine. TCRdb re-called the RT-PCR reads with MiXCR, one entry per CDR3 protein. The sample has 530,000 or so distinct CDR3 sequences; 25% are singletons. This sample comprised CD4+ T cells sorted from PBMCs, obtained less than 6 days after vaccination. Receptor source: a man aged 50 or older who received an inactivated influenza vaccine. The CDR3 runs from the conserved cysteine through the conserved F or W. Each record gives: V gene, J gene, D gene, clone size, CDR3 length, CDR3 protein, CDR3 DNA. D genes are given only for firm matches. Clone size is stated in some rows and not others, as once, few, many or a class when expanded.

TRBV25-1	TRBJ2-7	TRBD2	NA	15	CASSALGGEAYEQYF	TGTGCCAGCAGTGCCTTGGGGGGGGAGGCCTACGAGCAGTACTTC
TRBV3-1	TRBJ1-2	NA	NA	13	CASSQRGEYGYTF	TGTGCCAGCAGCCAACGGGGAGAGTATGGCTACACCTTC
TRBV10-3	TRBJ2-3	TRBD1	NA	14	CAIRGGQGEDTQYF	TGTGCCATCAGGGGAGGACAGGGGGAAGATACGCAGTATTTT
TRBV6-5	TRBJ2-1	NA	NA	16	CASSYSIQGSYNEQSF	TGTGCCAGCAGTTACTCGATACAGGGCTCCTACAATGAGCAGTCCTTC
TRBV5-1	TRBJ1-2	TRBD1	NA	14	CASSLNRGTYGYTF	TGCGCCAGCAGCTTGAACAGGGGGACCTATGGCTACACCTTC
TRBV4-2	TRBJ1-3	NA	few	16	CASSQDWVIAGNTIYF	TGTGCCAGCAGCCAAGATTGGGTGATCGCAGGAAACACCATATATTTT
TRBV6-5	TRBJ1-6	NA	NA	15	CASSYSLTEHSPLHF	TGTGCCAGCAGTTACTCGCTGACAGAGCATTCACCCCTCCACTTT
TRBV6-2/TRBV6-3	TRBJ1-1	NA	NA	12	CASKGYGTEAFF	TGTGCCAGCAAGGGGTATGGGACTGAAGCTTTCTTT
TRBV20-1	TRBJ1-2	NA	few	13	CSARDSTNYGYTF	TGCAGTGCTAGAGACAGTACTAACTATGGCTACACCTTC
TRBV2	TRBJ2-1	NA	NA	15	CASTQYGGSYNEQFF	TGTGCCAGCACCCAATATGGAGGCTCCTACAATGAGCAGTTCTTC
TRBV7-9	TRBJ1-5	NA	few	14	CASSSQGNNQPQHF	TGTGCCAGCAGCTCTCAGGGAAACAATCAGCCCCAGCATTTT
TRBV28	TRBJ2-3	NA	NA	13	CAPTRGGPDTQYF	TGTGCCCCGACGAGGGGTGGGCCGGATACGCAGTATTTT
TRBV12-3/TRBV12-4	TRBJ2-7	TRBD2	NA	14	CASTMGGVAYEQYF	TGTGCCAGCACTATGGGAGGGGTTGCCTACGAGCAGTACTTC
TRBV12-3/TRBV12-4	TRBJ1-1	NA	NA	14	CASHSRGVNTEAFF	TGTGCCAGCCATAGCCGGGGGGTGAACACTGAAGCTTTCTTT
TRBV30	TRBJ2-5	NA	few	13	CAWSGGDRRTQYF	TGTGCCTGGAGTGGGGGCGATAGAAGAACCCAGTACTTC
TRBV6-1	TRBJ2-3	NA	few	15	CASRRAPTTTDTQYF	TGTGCCAGCCGAAGGGCCCCGACCACCACAGATACGCAGTATTTT
TRBV29-1	TRBJ2-2	TRBD2	few	15	CSATKTSGVTGELFF	TGCAGCGCCACTAAGACTAGCGGGGTCACCGGGGAGCTGTTTTTT
TRBV2	TRBJ2-1	TRBD2	few	19	CASSGGGLAGGNSYNEQFF	TGTGCCAGCAGTGGAGGGGGGCTAGCGGGAGGAAACTCCTACAATGAGCAGTTCTTC
TRBV25-1	TRBJ2-1	TRBD2	few	15	CASSESGISYNEQFF	TGTGCCAGCAGTGAAAGCGGGATCTCCTACAATGAGCAGTTCTTC
TRBV18	TRBJ1-1	NA	NA	14	CASSPLRGETEAFF	TGTGCCAGCTCACCATTGAGGGGAGAAACTGAAGCTTTCTTT
TRBV7-2	TRBJ2-7	TRBD2	NA	16	CASSLVAGGGSYEQYF	TGTGCCAGCAGCTTAGTAGCGGGAGGAGGGTCCTACGAGCAGTACTTC
TRBV20-1	TRBJ2-2	TRBD1	NA	16	CSARKIGQGAGGELFF	TGCAGTGCTCGGAAAATAGGACAGGGGGCCGGCGGGGAGCTGTTTTTT
TRBV10-2	TRBJ1-5	NA	NA	13	CASTRQGFQPQHF	TGCGCCAGCACACGGCAGGGGTTTCAGCCCCAGCATTTT
TRBV5-1	TRBJ2-3	NA	NA	14	CASSLGQIADTQYF	TGCGCCAGCAGCTTGGGCCAGATAGCAGATACGCAGTATTTT
TRBV12-3/TRBV12-4	TRBJ2-1	TRBD2	NA	18	CASRFSGRTLSSYNEQFF	TGTGCCAGCAGGTTTAGCGGGAGGACCTTGAGCTCCTACAATGAGCAGTTCTTC
TRBV5-1	TRBJ2-5	NA	few	15	CASSSEGGMTQTQYF	TGCGCCAGCAGCTCCGAGGGGGGGATGACGCAGACCCAGTACTTC
TRBV7-2	TRBJ2-3	NA	few	15	CASSLRRALADTQYF	TGTGCCAGCAGCTTAAGACGAGCTCTCGCAGATACGCAGTATTTT
TRBV7-9	TRBJ2-4	NA	NA	17	CASSLIGRGWEKNIQYF	TGTGCCAGCAGCTTAATCGGACGGGGCTGGGAGAAAAACATTCAGTACTTC
TRBV20-1	TRBJ2-1	NA	few	15	CSATRGQNSYNEQFF	TGCAGTGCTACCCGGGGACAAAACTCCTACAATGAGCAGTTCTTC
TRBV20-1	TRBJ2-3	TRBD1	few	14	CSAGGQGPADTQYF	TGCAGTGCTGGGGGACAGGGCCCCGCAGATACGCAGTATTTT
TRBV6-1	TRBJ1-1	TRBD1	few	16	CASSHRDSYYNTEAFF	TGTGCCAGCAGTCATCGGGACAGTTATTATAACACTGAAGCTTTCTTT
TRBV6-2/TRBV6-3	TRBJ2-1	NA	few	15	CASSYSPGEGNEQFF	TGTGCCAGCAGTTATTCCCCAGGGGAAGGGAATGAGCAGTTCTTC
TRBV3-1	TRBJ2-5	NA	NA	17	CASSQVERRTQWETQYF	TGTGCCAGCAGCCAAGTCGAACGCCGCACCCAGTGGGAGACCCAGTACTTC
TRBV7-8	TRBJ2-7	NA	few	13	CASRPSGHYEQYF	TGTGCCAGCAGGCCGAGCGGACACTACGAGCAGTACTTC
TRBV19	TRBJ2-1	NA	NA	15	CASSIGGPSYNEQFF	TGTGCCAGTAGTATCGGAGGACCCTCATACAATGAGCAGTTCTTC
TRBV9	TRBJ2-2	NA	NA	14	CASSLGPRSGELFF	TGTGCCAGCAGTTTAGGGCCCAGGTCCGGGGAGCTGTTTTTT
TRBV7-2	TRBJ2-3	NA	few	14	CASSFASRADTQYF	TGTGCCAGCAGCTTCGCTTCCCGCGCAGATACGCAGTATTTT
TRBV10-3	TRBJ2-5	NA	NA	14	CAISERGAGETQYF	TGTGCCATCAGTGAGCGGGGGGCCGGAGAGACCCAGTACTTC
TRBV7-2	TRBJ2-7	NA	NA	14	CASSLRERLSEQYF	TGTGCCAGCAGCTTAAGAGAGCGGCTCTCCGAGCAGTACTTC